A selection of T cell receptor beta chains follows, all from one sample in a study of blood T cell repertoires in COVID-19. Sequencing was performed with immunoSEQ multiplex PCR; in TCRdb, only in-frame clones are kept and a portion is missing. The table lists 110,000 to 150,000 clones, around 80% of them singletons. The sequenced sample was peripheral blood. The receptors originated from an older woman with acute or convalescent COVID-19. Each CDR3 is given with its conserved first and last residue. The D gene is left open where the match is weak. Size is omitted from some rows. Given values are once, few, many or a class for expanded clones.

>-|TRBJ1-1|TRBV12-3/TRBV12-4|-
CASSLGGNTEAFF
TGTGCCAGCAGCCTAGGGGGGAACACTGAAGCTTTCTTT
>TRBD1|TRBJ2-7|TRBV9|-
CASRSTGDHEQYF
TGTGCCAGCAGGTCGACAGGGGACCACGAGCAGTACTTC
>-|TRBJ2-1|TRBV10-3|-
CAISEDSAPFF
TGTGCCATCAGTGAGGACTCTGCCCCGTTCTTC
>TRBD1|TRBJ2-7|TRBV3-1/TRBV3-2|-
CASSRDRGLDEQYF
TGTGCCAGCAGTCGTGACAGGGGGTTGGACGAGCAGTACTTC
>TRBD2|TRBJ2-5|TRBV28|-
CASSGWAGGGETQYF
TGTGCCAGCAGTGGATGGGCGGGAGGTGGGGAGACCCAGTACTTC
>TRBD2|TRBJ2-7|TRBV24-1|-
CATSSGSLLADYEQYF
TGTGCCACCAGTTCCGGTTCTTTACTAGCGGACTACGAGCAGTACTTC
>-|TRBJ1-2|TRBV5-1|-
CASSLRDTSYYGYTF
TGCGCCAGCAGCCTCCGGGACACTTCTTACTATGGCTACACCTTC
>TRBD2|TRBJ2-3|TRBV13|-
CASSLDLAGSTDTQYF
TGTGCCAGCAGCTTAGACCTAGCGGGAAGCACAGATACGCAGTATTTT
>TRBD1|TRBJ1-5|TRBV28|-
CASSFVRQGGWSNQPQHF
TGTGCCAGCAGTTTCGTCCGGCAGGGGGGATGGAGCAATCAGCCCCAGCATTTT
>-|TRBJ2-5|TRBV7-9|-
CASSSQGETQYF
TGTGCCAGCAGCTCCCAGGGTGAGACCCAGTACTTC
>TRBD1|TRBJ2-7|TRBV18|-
CASSPLGQDYEQYF
TGTGCCAGCTCACCATTGGGACAGGACTACGAGCAGTACTTC
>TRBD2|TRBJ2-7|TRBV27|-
CASRREVSSYEQYF
TGTGCCAGCAGACGGGAGGTAAGCTCCTACGAGCAGTACTTC
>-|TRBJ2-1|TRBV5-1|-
CASSAWGDSRRTGENNEQFF
TGCGCCAGCAGCGCGTGGGGGGATAGCCGGCGAACCGGGGAGAACAATGAGCAGTTCTTC
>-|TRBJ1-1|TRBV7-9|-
CASSLERGFTEAFF
TGTGCCAGCAGCTTAGAAAGGGGTTTTACTGAAGCTTTCTTT
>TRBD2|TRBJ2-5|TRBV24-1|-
CATSDSGTGTSGETQYF
TGTGCCACCAGTGATTCGGGTACAGGGACTAGCGGGGAGACCCAGTACTTC
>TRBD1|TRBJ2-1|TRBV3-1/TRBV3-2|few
CASSLRDGTGRDGGEQFF
TGTGCCAGCAGTCTAAGGGATGGGACAGGGAGGGACGGTGGTGAGCAGTTCTTC
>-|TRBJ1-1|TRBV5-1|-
CASSFQGRTEAFF
TGCGCCAGCAGCTTCCAGGGTCGCACTGAAGCTTTCTTT
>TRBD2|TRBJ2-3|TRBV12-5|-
CASGPGGNGRNADTQYF
TGTGCTAGTGGCCCCGGTGGTAACGGGAGGAATGCAGATACGCAGTATTTT
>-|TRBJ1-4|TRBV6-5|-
CASSPLVTTNEKLFF
TGTGCCAGCAGCCCACTGGTGACAACTAATGAAAAACTGTTTTTT
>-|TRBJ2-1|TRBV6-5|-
CASRATARSYNEQFF
TGTGCCAGCAGGGCGACAGCCCGCTCCTACAATGAGCAGTTCTTC
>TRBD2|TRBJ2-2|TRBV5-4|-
CASRLAGGPNTGELFF
TGTGCCAGCAGACTAGCGGGAGGACCGAACACCGGGGAGCTGTTTTTT
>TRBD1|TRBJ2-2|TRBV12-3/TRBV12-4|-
CATSTGGTGELFF
TGTGCCACTTCGACAGGGGGCACCGGGGAGCTGTTTTTT
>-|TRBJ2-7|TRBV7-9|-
CASSPGLSYEQYF
TGTGCCAGCAGCCCAGGGTTGTCCTACGAGCAGTACTTC
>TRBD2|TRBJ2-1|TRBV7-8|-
CASSLARSGRNAYNEQFF
TGTGCCAGCAGCTTAGCGCGATCCGGGAGGAATGCCTACAATGAGCAGTTCTTC